A single sample is the source of the 19 T cell receptor beta chains below, sequenced in a study of naive and memory T cell subsets. Ligated cDNA underwent four rounds of PCR with nested alpha and beta constant region primers and SP2. TCRdb processed the 5' RACE reads anew with MiXCR; each CDR3 protein has one entry. This sample yields about 48,000 distinct CDR3 sequences, of which roughly 4.7% are seen a single time; about 0.8% belongs to the top ten. An oligonucleotide containing a UMI was ligated to the 3' end of TCR cDNA. Receptor source: a female donor in good health.

This clonotype was recorded many times. The V and J genes are TRBV4-1 and TRBJ2-3, with D unresolved. CDR3 length: 17 residues. V was trimmed by 1 base and J by 0 bases, leaving 14 bases between them. CDR1 is MGHRA, CDR2 YSYEKL, per germline. The DNA for the CDR3 is TGCGCCAGCAGCCAAGTACCGCGTCCCTCTAGCACAGATACGCAGTATTTT. Translating gives CASSQVPRPSSTDTQYF.

This clonotype was seen at least ten times. The V and J genes are TRBV7-2 and TRBJ2-1; TRBD1 agrees at 8 bases. Germline loops: CDR1 SGHTA, CDR2 FQGNSA. The trim removed 5 bases at V and 9 bases at J, leaving 6 bases unmatched. This CDR3 is built from 13 residues. In DNA form, the CDR3 reads TGTGCCAGCAGCCTAGACAGGGGTAGTGAGCAGTTCTTC. Translation gives CASSLDRGSEQFF.

This clonotype has at least ten counts. This chain connects TRBV3-1 to TRBJ2-7; TRBD1 agrees at 7 bases. CDR1 and CDR2 from the germline V gene are LGHDT and YNNKEL (reference sequence). V shed 6 bases and J 6 bases; nucleotides not matched to a gene: 2. The CDR3 has 11 amino acids. The CDR3 nucleotides read TGTGCCAGCAGGACAGGGACCGAGCAGTACTTC. This sequence encodes CASRTGTEQYF.

This clonotype was counted ten times or more. The V and J genes are TRBV12-3 or TRBV12-4 and TRBJ2-2, with a tentative D call TRBD2 (5 bases). The CDR3 runs to 16 residues. V gave up 3 bases and J gave up 1 base, with 12 bases separating them. Here the CDR3 reads CASSLTTSKNTGELFF. CDR3 sequence (DNA): TGTGCCAGCAGTTTGACTACTAGTAAGAACACCGGGGAGCTGTTTTTT.

The gene calls are TRBV7-9 and TRBJ2-1; 8 bases agree with TRBD1. Per the germline V gene, CDR1 is SEHNR and CDR2 is FQNEAQ (reference sequence). CDR3 length: 15 amino acids. V shed 8 bases and J 5 bases; nucleotides not matched to a gene: 11. CDR3 coding DNA: TGTGCCAGCCGCATACAGGGGGTCCGGAACAATGAGCAGTTCTTC. As protein: CASRIQGVRNNEQFF.

This clonotype was counted many times. The chain joins TRBV2 to TRBJ2-1; 7 positions agree with TRBD1. The CDR3 covers 15 residues. CDR1 and CDR2 from the germline V gene are SNHLY and FYNNEI. After removal of 6 bases from V and 5 bases from J, the junction contained 10 bases not matched to a gene. This CDR3 is CASSRFRDSNNEQFF. For the CDR3, the DNA is TGTGCCAGCAGCAGATTCAGGGACAGCAACAATGAGCAGTTCTTC.

This clonotype was seen at least ten times. The chain couples TRBV7-2 to TRBJ2-3; D unresolved. The germline V gene encodes CDR1 SGHTA and CDR2 FQGNSA. V lost 2 bases and J lost 5, with 2 bases in between. The CDR3 spans 11 residues. The CDR3 sequence: CASSLRDTQYF. For the CDR3, the DNA is TGTGCCAGCAGCTTAAGAGATACGCAGTATTTT.

Ten or more counts support this clonotype. The chain recombines TRBV29-1 with TRBJ1-3; tentatively, D is TRBD1 (5 bases). Germline assignment: CDR1 SQVTM and CDR2 ANQGSEA. This CDR3 is built from 13 residues. V was cut by 6 bases and J by 8 bases, with 17 bases left in between. The CDR3 loop is CSVPAGREDTIYF. DNA of the CDR3: TGCAGCGTCCCCGCGGGACGAGAAGACACCATATATTTT.

This clonotype occurred a few times. V gene TRBV20-1 combines with J gene TRBJ2-7, with D maybe TRBD2 (6 bases). V was pared by 5 bases and J by 0 bases, with 11 bases between. The CDR3 runs to 13 residues. Germline V gene lookup returns CDR1 DFQATT and CDR2 SNEGSKA (reference sequence). The DNA of the CDR3 is TGCAGTGCTGGTAGCGGTAGCTCCTACGAGCAGTACTTC. Its protein product is CSAGSGSSYEQYF.

This clonotype was recorded at least ten times. The chain joins TRBV18 to TRBJ2-7, with 9 positions matching TRBD2. Germline CDR1 is KGHSH and CDR2 is LQKENI. The ends lost 3 bases at V and 0 bases at J; junction bases unmatched: 15. The CDR3 contains 19 residues. The CDR3 loop reads CASSPTKREANYLSYEQYF. CDR3 nucleotide sequence: TGTGCCAGCTCACCCACTAAGCGGGAGGCAAACTACCTCTCCTACGAGCAGTACTTC.

Many counts were recorded for this clonotype. The chain recombines TRBV10-3 with TRBJ1-6; weak D call: TRBD1 (5 bases). Germline values: CDR1 ENHRY, CDR2 SYGVKD. Trimming removed 4 bases from V and 6 bases from J, with 7 bases in between. This CDR3 spans 13 amino acids. As DNA, the CDR3 is TGTGCCATCAGTGCAGGGACTAATTCACCCCTCCACTTT. Amino acid sequence: CAISAGTNSPLHF.

This clonotype was seen ten or more times. The V call is TRBV20-1, the J call TRBJ2-5; D gene ambiguous. The length of the CDR3 is 12 residues. From germline, CDR1 is DFQATT and CDR2 SNEGSKA (reference sequence). V was pared by 5 bases and J by 2 bases, with 9 bases between. The CDR3 loop reads CSAFDWQETQYF. The CDR3 DNA is TGCAGTGCTTTCGACTGGCAAGAGACCCAGTACTTC.

The chain couples TRBV6-5 to TRBJ2-7, with D hard to call. Between the trimmed V and J ends, which lost 5 bases and 0 bases, there was a span of 11 bases. Per the germline V gene, CDR1 is MNHEY and CDR2 is SVGAGI. The CDR3 sequence is 14 residues long. This CDR3 is CASSLRPFSYEQYF. The CDR3 nucleotides are TGTGCCAGCAGTCTACGCCCCTTCTCCTACGAGCAGTACTTC.

This clonotype was detected many times. The chain combines TRBV2 with TRBJ1-6, with 7 positions matching TRBD1. The CDR3 length is 15 residues. Trimming at V came to 8 bases and at J to 3 bases, leaving 7 bases not matched to a gene. The germline V gene encodes CDR1 SNHLY and CDR2 FYNNEI. The chain's CDR3 is CASAAGTDYNSPLHF. The CDR3 region has the DNA TGTGCCAGCGCTGCCGGGACAGACTATAATTCACCCCTCCACTTT.

This clonotype was observed at least ten times. The gene calls are TRBV29-1 and TRBJ2-2; D is unresolved. Germline V gene sequence: CDR1 SQVTM, CDR2 ANQGSEA. Trimming cost V 1 base and J 6 bases, with 9 bases left between them. This CDR3 has 13 residues. The CDR3 spells CSVEVVQPGELFF. The CDR3 DNA is TGCAGCGTTGAAGTAGTCCAGCCCGGGGAGCTGTTTTTT.

This clonotype has ten or more counts. The rearrangement joins TRBV4-1 to TRBJ2-5, with D hard to call. Germline V lookup: CDR1 MGHRA, CDR2 YSYEKL. V was trimmed by 0 bases and J by 5 bases, leaving 16 bases between them. This CDR3 spans 16 amino acids. CDR3 protein: CASSQEIRQPWETQYF. CDR3 coding DNA: TGCGCCAGCAGCCAAGAGATCAGGCAGCCCTGGGAGACCCAGTACTTC.

This clonotype was recorded many times. V usage is TRBV4-3 and J usage is TRBJ1-1; D possibly corresponds to TRBD1 (6 bases). This CDR3 is 14 amino acids long. V lost 1 base, J lost 6 bases, and 12 bases lay in between. Germline CDR1 is LGHNA and CDR2 is YSLEER. This CDR3 is CASSQAPGVAEAFF. CDR3 coding DNA: TGCGCCAGCAGCCAAGCCCCAGGGGTGGCTGAAGCTTTCTTT.

This clonotype was found many times. The chain uses TRBV5-1 and TRBJ2-3; TRBD2 aligns across 10 bases. The CDR3 is 15 amino acids. Germline lookup yields CDR1 SGHRS and CDR2 YFSETQ. Trimming removed 5 bases from V and 0 bases from J; junction bases left unmatched: 3. In DNA form, the CDR3 reads TGCGCCAGCAGTACTAGCGGGATTAGCACAGATACGCAGTATTTT. This gives the protein CASSTSGISTDTQYF. Supplemented by reference TRBV5-1 and TRBJ2-3, the full variable domain reads KAGVTQTPRYLIKTRGQQVTLSCSPISGHRSVSWYQQTPGQGLQFLFEYFSETQRNKGNFPGRFSGRQFSNSRSEMNVSTLELGDSALYLCASSTSGISTDTQYFGPGTRLTVL.

The table lists this clonotype with many counts. The chain recombines TRBV29-1 with TRBJ1-2; 9 positions match TRBD1. The germline CDR1 and CDR2 sequences are SQVTM and ANQGSEA. The CDR3 has 13 amino acids. J was trimmed by 4 bases and V by 8 bases; bases with no gene match: 8. The CDR3 sequence: CSSRSDRGYGYTF. The CDR3, as DNA: TGCAGCTCCCGTTCGGACAGGGGCTATGGCTACACCTTC.